Given below is one TCR beta chain in context. These data are taken from a study of blood T cell repertoires in COVID-19. Original methodology: From reference gene primer amplification, estimates of nucleated cell counts were derived. Profiled with immunoSEQ multiplex PCR; TCRdb holds only in-frame clones, not every one. V and J calls and clone size are as listed in that table; D and trimming were resolved from the DNA. The sample consists of over 35,000 clones, 75% to 90% of them appearing once. Germline V gene lookup returns CDR1 MNHEY and CDR2 SMNVEV (reference sequence). The junction had 6 bases not matched to a gene; V was cut back by 3 bases and J by 0 bases. The CDR3 loop spans 17 amino acids. Followed longitudinally, the Seattle patients had been enrolled during active infection.

What was sequenced was peripheral blood. The gene calls are TRBV27 and TRBJ2-7; 12 nucleotides agree with TRBD1. This receptor was identified in a woman of 80 years or more with COVID-19, enrolled during active disease. The CDR3 nucleotides are TGTGCCAGCAGTTTGTACGGGACAGGGGGCAGCTCCTACGAGCAGTACTTC. Residues: CASSLYGTGGSSYEQYF.